Presented here are 10 T cell receptor beta chains from one specimen sequenced in a study of radiotherapy plus CTLA-4 blockade in lung cancer. Clones were sequenced by immunoSEQ multiplex PCR, and TCRdb holds only the in-frame ones, with some missing. Among fewer than 85,000 clones listed, about 88% were seen once. The sequencing used peripheral blood, collected from a patient treated with radiotherapy plus ipilimumab. Source of these receptors: a human donor with non-small cell lung cancer who had stable disease on radiotherapy plus ipilimumab.

The CDR3 DNA follows: TGCGCCAGCAGCTTCGGGACGAACTACGAGCAGTACTTC. Its translation: CASSFGTNYEQYF. J is TRBJ2-7 and V is TRBV5-1, with D tentatively TRBD1 or TRBD2 (5 bases each). This CDR3 contains 13 residues. Germline CDR1 and CDR2: SGHRS and YFSETQ. V dropped 2 bases and J dropped 3 bases, with 9 bases sitting between them. Filled out from reference TRBV5-1 and TRBJ2-7, the complete variable domain reads KAGVTQTPRYLIKTRGQQVTLSCSPISGHRSVSWYQQTPGQGLQFLFEYFSETQRNKGNFPGRFSGRQFSNSRSEMNVSTLELGDSALYLCASSFGTNYEQYFGPGTRLTVT.

This clone was counted once. The J gene is TRBJ1-6, the V gene TRBV27, with 9 bases identical to TRBD1. CDR1 is MNHEY, CDR2 SMNVEV, per germline (reference sequence). The CDR3 is 18 residues long. V was clipped by 4 bases and J by 3 bases; unmatched bases: 10. The DNA of the CDR3 is TGTGCCAGCAGTTGGGCCGGGACAGGGAGGGGCTATAATTCACCCCTCCACTTT. This gives the protein CASSWAGTGRGYNSPLHF.

This clone was observed once. This chain links TRBV18 with TRBJ2-3; 8 bases are a match to TRBD2. Germline V gives CDR1 KGHSH, CDR2 LQKENI. CDR3 length: 15 amino acids. V lost 4 bases to trimming and J lost 5 bases; unmatched junction nucleotides: 8. CDR3 sequence: CASSLQREPLDTQYF. DNA for the CDR3: TGTGCCAGCTCACTTCAGCGGGAGCCGTTAGATACGCAGTATTTT.

The rearrangement uses TRBV5-1 and TRBJ2-7; D gene uncertain. The V end lost 4 bases, the J end lost 0 bases, and 14 bases lay between the germline ends. There are 15 residues in the CDR3. From germline, CDR1 is SGHRS and CDR2 YFSETQ. The CDR3 sequence is CASSTQTLSSYEQYF. CDR3 in DNA: TGCGCCAGCAGCACCCAGACCCTGAGCTCCTACGAGCAGTACTTC.

J is TRBJ2-3 and V is TRBV6-5; possible D gene TRBD1, 6 bases. Trimming removed 5 bases at V and 0 bases at J, with 12 bases between. Looked up from germline, CDR1 is MNHEY and CDR2 is SVGAGI. The CDR3 runs 15 residues. CDR3: CASSTGSASTDTQYF. The CDR3 DNA reads as TGTGCCAGCAGTACAGGGTCCGCTAGCACAGATACGCAGTATTTT.

The J gene is TRBJ2-1, the V gene TRBV9; 8 positions match TRBD2. Per the germline V gene, CDR1 is SGDLS and CDR2 is YYNGEE. Trimming removed 0 bases from V and 2 bases from J; junction bases left unmatched: 13. This CDR3 has 19 amino acids. The DNA for the CDR3 is TGTGCCAGCAGCGTAGTGGCCCCTGGGCTAGCGGGTCCCTACAATGAGCAGTTCTTC. Residues: CASSVVAPGLAGPYNEQFF.

The chain links TRBV5-8 to TRBJ2-7; D unresolved. Germline V gene data show CDR1 as SGHTS and CDR2 as YDEGEE. The CDR3 runs to 15 residues. Trimming cost V 1 base and J 2 bases, with 13 bases left between them. The CDR3, as DNA: TGTGCCAGCAGCTTGAGCCCCATGCCAACCTACGAGCAGTACTTC. It specifies CASSLSPMPTYEQYF.

V and J are TRBV6-1 and TRBJ1-4; TRBD1 agrees at 10 bases. Trimming removed 3 bases from V and 6 bases from J; junction bases left unmatched: 7. Per the germline V gene, CDR1 is MNHNS and CDR2 is SASEGT. This CDR3 region has 16 residues. The CDR3 spells CASSEGSGTGDEKLFF. In DNA, the CDR3 is TGTGCCAGCAGTGAGGGATCCGGGACAGGGGATGAAAAACTGTTTTTT.

The V and J genes are TRBV11-3 and TRBJ2-3; no firm D call. The CDR3 has 14 amino acids. V lost 1 base to trimming and J lost 3 bases, with 8 bases between them. Germline CDR1 reads SGHNT; CDR2 reads YENEEA. CDR3 nucleotide sequence: TGTGCCAGCAGCTTAGGGACGATAACAGATACGCAGTATTTT. Translation: CASSLGTITDTQYF.

The chain links TRBV12-5 to TRBJ2-7; tentative D call: TRBD2 (6 bases). Trimming pared 6 bases from V and 6 bases from J, leaving 15 bases between. Germline V lookup: CDR1 LGHNT, CDR2 FRNRAP. CDR3 size: 13 residues. The CDR3 DNA reads as TGTGCTAGTGGACCCCCCTCCGGGGGCGAGCAGTACTTC. Translation gives CASGPPSGGEQYF.